Below, 22 T cell receptor beta chains from the same sample are listed, as sequenced in a study of T cells after yellow fever vaccination. TCRdb reanalysed the 5' RACE reads using MiXCR and keeps one entry per CDR3 protein. The profile covers hundreds of thousands of distinct CDR3 sequences, with about 14% appearing a single time and more than 13% taken by the ten largest. Sample: PBMCs, taken on the day of the yellow fever booster vaccination. All receptors come from a man aged 30 to 45 who received the YFV17D yellow fever vaccine.

This clonotype was seen a handful of times. The rearrangement links TRBV24-1 to TRBJ2-2, with 8 bases that match TRBD2. Germline CDR1 reads KGHDR; CDR2 reads SFDVKD. The V and J ends lost 12 bases and 3 bases, in that order; junction bases with no gene match: 17. The CDR3 loop spans 17 amino acids. The CDR3 here is CASISPGGRHYTGELFF. The CDR3 DNA sequence: TGTGCCTCCATTTCCCCGGGAGGGCGTCACTACACCGGGGAGCTGTTTTTT.

This clonotype was observed a few times. V and J are TRBV7-6 and TRBJ2-2, with D possibly being TRBD2 (6 bases). CDR1 SGHVS and CDR2 FNYEAQ come from the germline V gene. The CDR3 extends over 15 amino acids. Trimming cost V 9 bases and J 7 bases, with 21 bases left between them. The CDR3 DNA reads as TGTGCCAGTGGCCCTTGGGGGACTCTCGTCGGGGAGCTGTTTTTT. Its protein product is CASGPWGTLVGELFF.

The gene calls are TRBV29-1 and TRBJ2-7; 8 bases match TRBD1. V lost 6 bases to trimming and J lost 1 base; unmatched junction nucleotides: 8. Germline V gene sequence: CDR1 SQVTM, CDR2 ANQGSEA. The CDR3 totals 14 residues. The CDR3 loop is CSVYGTGDSYEQYF. The CDR3 DNA follows: TGCAGCGTGTATGGGACAGGCGATTCCTACGAGCAGTACTTC.

Notes on this clonotype: One junction end disagrees with the germline gene, perhaps due to a read error. The genes are TRBV6-5 and TRBJ1-2; D perhaps matches TRBD1 (5 bases). CDR3 size: 13 residues. Looked up from germline, CDR1 is MNHEY and CDR2 is SVGAGI. The CDR3, as DNA: TGTGCCAGCAGTTCGGGCGGGACCCCGCATCCCCCCTTC. This translates into CASSSGGTPHPPF.

This clonotype was seen a few times. The V call is TRBV5-1, the J call TRBJ2-5; D is undetermined. The V end lost 5 bases, the J end lost 5 bases, and 7 bases lay between the germline ends. This CDR3 has 11 amino acids. Per the germline V gene, CDR1 is SGHRS and CDR2 is YFSETQ. The CDR3 region has the DNA TGCGCCAGCAGGGCAAGCGAGACCCAGTACTTC. This gives the protein CASRASETQYF.

This clonotype was observed a handful of times. V and J are TRBV5-1 and TRBJ1-2; D remains ambiguous. Deletions cut 1 base from V and 2 bases from J, with 6 bases between. This CDR3 spans 13 amino acids. CDR1 is SGHRS, CDR2 YFSETQ, per germline. CDR3 in DNA: TGCGCCAGCAGCTTGCGGCTGAACTATGGCTACACCTTC. Its protein is CASSLRLNYGYTF. The whole variable domain, filled in from reference TRBV5-1 and TRBJ1-2, reads KAGVTQTPRYLIKTRGQQVTLSCSPISGHRSVSWYQQTPGQGLQFLFEYFSETQRNKGNFPGRFSGRQFSNSRSEMNVSTLELGDSALYLCASSLRLNYGYTFGSGTRLTVV.

The rearrangement uses TRBV20-1 and TRBJ2-1, with D unresolved. Trimming took 0 bases from V and 13 from J, leaving 13 bases between them. Germline V lookup: CDR1 DFQATT, CDR2 SNEGSKA (reference sequence). The CDR3 length is 12 residues. The CDR3 DNA follows: TGCAGTGCTAGAGATTTAAGCGCGCTTCAGTTCTTC. Protein sequence: CSARDLSALQFF.

On this clonotype: The junction departs from the called germline gene at one end, perhaps through a read error. This rearrangement joins TRBV7-9 to TRBJ1-2; D not resolved. The germline CDR1 and CDR2 sequences are SEHNR and FQNEAQ (reference sequence). This CDR3 is 14 amino acids long. CDR3 bases: TGTGCCAGCAGCTTAGGGCAGGCGCTGGCCCGGTTGGCCTTC. As protein: CASSLGQALARLAF.

This clonotype was observed a handful of times. The J gene is TRBJ1-2, the V gene TRBV20-1, with D tentatively TRBD1 (6 bases). Germline CDR1 reads DFQATT; CDR2 reads SNEGSKA (reference sequence). V was pared by 2 bases and J by 4 bases, with 23 bases between. The CDR3 consists of 17 residues. The CDR3 spells CSARPTGGGSFGYGYTF. For the CDR3, the DNA is TGCAGTGCTAGACCCACGGGAGGGGGGAGTTTCGGCTATGGCTACACCTTC.

The table lists this clonotype with a few counts. V and J are TRBV4-2 and TRBJ2-5; 7 bases are shared with TRBD1. The CDR3 contains 14 residues. The V segment lost 3 bases and the J segment 1 base; nucleotides outside the gene matches: 2. Germline lookup yields CDR1 LGHNA and CDR2 YNFKEQ. The CDR3 nucleotides are TGTGCCAGCAGCCAGGGGGACAGCCAAGAGACCCAGTACTTC. It yields the protein CASSQGDSQETQYF.

As DNA, the CDR3 is TGCAGTGCTACGGGACAGGGGGTGAAAGATACGCAGTATTTT. Protein: CSATGQGVKDTQYF. The chain uses TRBV20-1 and TRBJ2-3, with 11 bases fitting TRBD1. The CDR3 is 14 amino acids. Germline CDR1 is DFQATT and CDR2 is SNEGSKA (reference sequence). With V trimmed by 4 bases and J by 5 bases, 5 bases remained unmatched.

The V call is TRBV20-1, the J call TRBJ2-1; no clear D gene. CDR1 and CDR2 (germline): DFQATT, SNEGSKA (reference sequence). With 2 bases removed from V and 4 bases from J, the gap between germline ends came to 12 bases. CDR3 length: 14 residues. In DNA, the CDR3 is TGCAGTGCTAGAATGCCGGCAGGATACAATGAGCAGTTCTTC. Translated: CSARMPAGYNEQFF.

The J gene is TRBJ2-1, the V gene TRBV27, with TRBD2 matching over 16 bases. The trim removed 8 bases at V and 9 bases at J, leaving 10 bases unmatched. CDR1 is MNHEY, CDR2 SMNVEV, per germline (reference sequence). This CDR3 has 16 residues. CDR3 DNA: TGTGCCAGCGCAGGCGGGGGACTAGCGGGAGGGGGTGAGCAGTTCTTC. Residues: CASAGGGLAGGGEQFF.

This clonotype was detected only a few times. The V gene is TRBV4-3, the J gene TRBJ2-7, with D possibly being TRBD1 or TRBD2 (7 bases each). The CDR3 spans 17 residues. In germline, CDR1 is LGHNA, CDR2 YSLEER. Trimming took off 0 bases at V and 0 bases at J, with 15 bases between the two ends. Here the CDR3 reads CASSQDSGGGSSYEQYF. The CDR3 DNA reads TGCGCCAGCAGCCAAGATTCAGGGGGGGGAAGCTCCTACGAGCAGTACTTC.

In its sample, this clonotype was seen a few times. The V gene is TRBV5-1, the J gene TRBJ2-1, with 8 bases identical to TRBD1. V lost 3 bases to trimming and J lost 7 bases; unmatched junction nucleotides: 6. CDR3 size: 14 residues. Per the germline V gene, CDR1 is SGHRS and CDR2 is YFSETQ. The chain's CDR3 is CASSWTGSGNEQFF. In DNA, the CDR3 is TGCGCCAGCAGCTGGACAGGGTCGGGAAATGAGCAGTTCTTC.

In this sample, this clonotype turned up many times. The gene calls are TRBV6-1 and TRBJ2-3; 7 bases fit TRBD1. Losses at the gene ends were 7 bases for V and 4 bases for J; bases not matched to a gene: 20. CDR1 is MNHNS, CDR2 SASEGT, per germline. The length of the CDR3 is 18 residues. CDR3 region: CASTERPKTGFGADTQYF. For the CDR3, the DNA is TGTGCCAGCACCGAACGCCCCAAGACAGGGTTCGGGGCAGATACGCAGTATTTT.

The sample holds a few counts of this clonotype. The chain carries TRBV11-2 and TRBJ2-1; 11 nucleotides agree with TRBD2. V trimming: 1 base; J trimming: 4 bases; junction bases outside the gene matches: 9. The CDR3 contains 18 residues. Germline V gene data show CDR1 as SGHAT and CDR2 as FQNNGV. The CDR3: CASSLVAGGRGAYNEQFF. The CDR3 DNA follows: TGTGCCAGCAGCTTAGTAGCGGGAGGGAGGGGCGCGTACAATGAGCAGTTCTTC.

This clonotype showed up just a few times. The rearrangement joins TRBV18 to TRBJ2-7; 12 bases fit TRBD2. The CDR3 loop spans 15 amino acids. The germline CDR1 and CDR2 sequences are KGHSH and LQKENI. The V and J ends lost 4 bases and 2 bases, in that order; junction bases with no gene match: 3. The CDR3 DNA follows: TGTGCCAGCTCACTTTGGACTAGCGGGACCTACGAGCAGTACTTC. Amino acid sequence: CASSLWTSGTYEQYF.

V gene TRBV7-9 combines with J gene TRBJ2-1; D not certain. Between the trimmed V and J ends, which lost 4 bases and 0 bases, there was a span of 4 bases. Per germline, CDR1 SEHNR and CDR2 FQNEAQ (reference sequence). This CDR3 is built from 13 residues. CDR3 loop: CASSSISYNEQFF. DNA of the CDR3: TGTGCCAGCAGCTCCATCTCCTACAATGAGCAGTTCTTC.

This sequence joins TRBV4-3 and TRBJ2-7, with D unclear. The germline V gene has CDR1 LGHNA and CDR2 YSLEER. Trimming left V 0 bases short and J 4 bases short, with 10 bases between. The CDR3 extends over 14 amino acids. The CDR3 protein is CASSQDRSFYEQYF. CDR3 nucleotide sequence: TGCGCCAGCAGCCAAGACCGAAGCTTTTACGAGCAGTACTTC.

Only a few counts were recorded for this clonotype. This rearrangement joins TRBV6-1 to TRBJ2-4; D gene unclear. The CDR3 loop spans 15 amino acids. Trimming removed 6 bases at V and 0 bases at J, with 12 bases between. Germline-derived CDR1 and CDR2 are MNHNS and SASEGT. The CDR3 region has the DNA TGTGCCAGCAGCACCGACCCCTTAGCCAAAAACATTCAGTACTTC. This codes for CASSTDPLAKNIQYF.

The rearrangement links TRBV29-1 to TRBJ1-1; 7 bases map to TRBD1. Looked up from germline, CDR1 is SQVTM and CDR2 is ANQGSEA. CDR3 size: 14 residues. The trim removed 4 bases at V and 9 bases at J, leaving 14 bases unmatched. Here the CDR3 DNA reads TGCAGCGTTGCGGTTGGGGACAGCCAGAATAAAGCTTTCTTT. It translates to CSVAVGDSQNKAFF.